This T cell receptor (beta chain) came from a study of T-cell reconstitution after alpha-beta-depleted transplantation in children. Study results and limitations: From surviving recipient T cells and thymic progenitors came the high day-60 TCRbeta diversity observed in some patients. There were reportedly several hundred expanded graft clones from which alpha-beta T cells came about two months after transplant. When one year had passed after transplant, most T-cell counts and diversity came from newly produced T cells.

This clonotype showed up many times. Its antigen is currently unknown. TCRbeta library preparation incorporated unique molecular identifiers. One entry per CDR3 protein results from TCRdb running MiXCR on the PCR reads. The sample yields some 80,000 distinct CDR3 sequences, 15% to 20% seen once. Germline CDR1 and CDR2: SQVTM and ANQGSEA. Trimming took 3 bases from V and 2 from J, leaving 20 bases between them. CDR3 length: 16 amino acids. The chain is built from TRBV29-1 and TRBJ2-7; D might be TRBD2 (6 bases). This clonotype was sampled from a male patient between 2 and 10 years old who had a stem cell transplant for acute lymphoblastic leukemia, so the T cells may come from the graft donor. Sequences were derived from PBMCs, mostly from graft donor cells, sampled 360 days after TCRalphabeta/CD19-depleted stem cell transplant. The CDR3 region is CSVEAGAWGGTYEQYF. For the CDR3, the DNA is TGCAGCGTTGAGGCTGGGGCATGGGGAGGAACCTACGAGCAGTACTTC.